Listed below are T cell receptor beta chains from one sample, sequenced in a study of blood T cell repertoires in COVID-19. Assay: immunoSEQ multiplex PCR; the TCRdb copy retains only in-frame clones and omits some. The sample includes 350,000 to 400,000 clones, around 91% seen only once; the top ten take approximately 1%. The source material was PBMCs or T cells enriched from blood (not recorded which). The source of these receptors is a man between 18 and 29 years old who had recovered from COVID-19. Both conserved end residues are part of each CDR3. The order of the fields is clone size, V gene, J gene, D gene, CDR3 protein, CDR3 DNA. D genes are given only for firm matches. Expanded clones are given a class, and other clones once, few, many or no size at all.

once	TRBV5-1	TRBJ2-3	.	CASRRNGQSTDTQYF	TGCGCCAGCAGGCGGAACGGACAGTCCACAGATACGCAGTATTTT
.	TRBV13	TRBJ2-1	.	CASSSLTDYNEQFF	TGTGCCAGCAGCTCGCTGACAGACTACAATGAGCAGTTCTTC
few	TRBV6-5	TRBJ2-3	.	CASSYFASRTDTQYF	TGTGCCAGCAGTTACTTCGCGAGCCGCACAGATACGCAGTATTTT
.	TRBV5-1	TRBJ2-5	TRBD2	CASSLGQRGGETQYF	TGCGCCAGCAGCTTGGGCCAGCGGGGAGGGGAGACCCAGTACTTC
.	TRBV7-9	TRBJ2-1	TRBD2	CASSLGLAEQFF	TGTGCCAGCAGTCTAGGACTAGCGGAGCAGTTCTTC
.	TRBV18	TRBJ1-2	TRBD1	CASSPEGQVLYGYTF	TGTGCCAGCTCACCGGAGGGACAGGTCCTCTATGGCTACACCTTC
.	TRBV2	TRBJ2-1	.	CASSEWGERGGEQFF	TGTGCCAGCAGTGAATGGGGGGAGCGTGGTGGTGAGCAGTTCTTC
.	TRBV10-1	TRBJ2-1	TRBD2	CASRSGTSGGAGNEQFF	TGCGCCAGCAGGTCCGGGACTAGCGGGGGGGCCGGCAATGAGCAGTTCTTC
.	TRBV19	TRBJ1-6	.	CASSMTNRGGSPLHF	TGTGCCAGTAGTATGACCAACCGGGGGGGTTCACCCCTCCACTTT
.	TRBV9	TRBJ2-1	.	CASSVGSGPLNEQFF	TGTGCCAGCAGCGTAGGATCAGGGCCTCTGAATGAGCAGTTCTTC
.	TRBV7-9	TRBJ1-2	.	CAAKSGGPYNYGYTF	TGTGCCGCGAAGTCCGGGGGGCCTTATAACTATGGCTACACCTTC
.	TRBV7-9	TRBJ2-2	.	CASSPVVTGELFF	TGTGCCAGCAGCCCCGTCGTCACCGGGGAGCTGTTTTTT
.	TRBV9	TRBJ1-2	.	CASSATPTGNYGYTF	TGTGCCAGCAGCGCAACACCGACAGGCAACTATGGCTACACCTTC
.	TRBV19	TRBJ1-2	.	CASTPTADRRWGYTF	TGTGCCAGTACCCCTACCGCAGACAGGCGGTGGGGCTACACCTTC
.	TRBV19	TRBJ1-5	.	CASSDSRNQPQHF	TGTGCCAGTAGTGACAGTCGCAATCAGCCCCAGCATTTT
.	TRBV13	TRBJ2-7	TRBD2	CASSLRVLASGGSYEQYF	TGTGCCAGCAGCTTACGGGTACTAGCTAGCGGGGGGTCATACGAGCAGTACTTC
.	TRBV10-3	TRBJ1-5	.	CAISESLQPQHF	TGTGCCATCAGTGAGTCATTACAGCCCCAGCATTTT
.	TRBV7-9	TRBJ1-1	.	CASSLQGLNTEAFF	TGTGCCAGCAGCTTACAGGGTCTGAACACTGAAGCTTTCTTT
.	TRBV28	TRBJ2-1	.	CASSFLGYNEQFF	TGTGCCAGCAGTTTTCTAGGATACAATGAGCAGTTCTTC
.	TRBV14	TRBJ2-3	TRBD1	CASSQDGQVRYF	TGTGCCAGCAGCCAAGACGGACAGGTTAGGTATTTT
.	TRBV25-1	TRBJ1-1	.	CASSERVGGGRGSAFF	TGTGCCAGCAGTGAGAGGGTTGGGGGAGGGCGGGGTAGCGCTTTCTTT
.	TRBV5-8	TRBJ1-4	.	CASSFRGLAEEKLFF	TGTGCCAGCAGCTTCCGGGGGTTGGCGGAAGAAAAACTGTTTTTT
.	TRBV6-5	TRBJ1-2	TRBD1	CASSTGQANYGYTF	TGTGCCAGCAGTACCGGACAGGCCAACTATGGCTACACCTTC
.	TRBV7-2	TRBJ2-5	TRBD2	CASSAPGLARETQYF	TGTGCCAGCAGCGCCCCGGGACTAGCGAGGGAGACCCAGTACTTC
.	TRBV2	TRBJ2-7	.	CASSETSAPTYEQYF	TGTGCCAGCAGTGAAACTAGTGCCCCCACCTACGAGCAGTACTTC
.	TRBV27	TRBJ2-7	TRBD2	CASSYPRDSATSGGVGPYF	TGTGCCAGCAGTTACCCCCGGGACAGCGCTACTAGCGGGGGGGTGGGTCCGTACTTC
.	TRBV6-5	TRBJ2-3	.	CASSYTNFPTDTQYF	TGTGCCAGCAGTTATACTAATTTCCCCACAGATACGCAGTATTTT
.	TRBV28	TRBJ1-2	TRBD1	CASSSGGQGNFNYGYTF	TGTGCCAGCAGTAGTGGCGGACAGGGCAATTTCAACTATGGCTACACCTTC
.	TRBV7-8	TRBJ1-6	.	CASSLARANSPLHF	TGTGCCAGCAGCTTGGCCAGGGCAAATTCACCCCTCCACTTT
.	TRBV4-2	TRBJ2-1	TRBD2	CASSLRTSVSYNEQFF	TGTGCCAGCAGCCTTAGGACTAGCGTATCCTACAATGAGCAGTTCTTC
.	TRBV11-2	TRBJ2-3	TRBD1	CASSLGRTGITDTQYF	TGTGCCAGCAGCTTAGGTCGGACAGGCATCACAGATACGCAGTATTTT
.	TRBV5-5	TRBJ1-2	TRBD1	CASSLDVLWTGFSGYGYTF	TGTGCCAGCAGCCTGGATGTCCTCTGGACAGGCTTTTCTGGCTATGGCTACACCTTC
.	TRBV11-3	TRBJ2-7	.	CASSSSSYEQYF	TGTGCCAGCAGCTCGAGCTCCTACGAGCAGTACTTC
.	TRBV18	TRBJ2-3	.	CASSPQRGIDTQYF	TGTGCCAGCTCACCACAACGGGGAATTGACACGCAGTATTTT
.	TRBV5-4	TRBJ2-7	.	CASSLDLGQAYEQYF	TGTGCCAGCAGCTTGGATCTCGGACAAGCCTACGAGCAGTACTTC
.	TRBV6-1	TRBJ1-3	.	CASSEGTGVSSGNTIYF	TGTGCCAGCAGTGAAGGAACAGGCGTAAGCTCTGGAAACACCATATATTTT
.	TRBV6-5	TRBJ2-5	.	CASSYRETQYF	TGTGCCAGCAGTTATCGAGAGACCCAGTACTTC